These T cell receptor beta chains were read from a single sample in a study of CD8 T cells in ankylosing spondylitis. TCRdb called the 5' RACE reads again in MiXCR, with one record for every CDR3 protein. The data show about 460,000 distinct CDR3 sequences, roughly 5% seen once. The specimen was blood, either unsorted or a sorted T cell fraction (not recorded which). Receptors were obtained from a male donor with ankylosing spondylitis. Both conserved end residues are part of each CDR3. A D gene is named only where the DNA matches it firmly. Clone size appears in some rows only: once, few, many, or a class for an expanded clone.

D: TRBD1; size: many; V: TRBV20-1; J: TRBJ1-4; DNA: TGCAGTGCGGTCGGGACAGGGGGTGAAAAACTGTTTTTT; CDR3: CSAVGTGGEKLFF
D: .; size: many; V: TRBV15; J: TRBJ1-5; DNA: TGTGCCACCAGCAGATCCAGACAGGCCAATCAGCCCCAGCATTTT; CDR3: CATSRSRQANQPQHF
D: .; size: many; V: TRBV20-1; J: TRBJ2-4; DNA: TGCAGTGCTAGAGCCCCAGGGCGGAACATTCAGTACTTC; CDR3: CSARAPGRNIQYF
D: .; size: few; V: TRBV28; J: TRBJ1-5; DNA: TGTGCCAGCAGTCCTTTTCGAACAGGGCGGAGGGGAGGGAATCAGCCCCAGCATTTT; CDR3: CASSPFRTGRRGGNQPQHF
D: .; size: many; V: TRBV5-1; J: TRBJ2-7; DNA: TGCGCCAGCAGCTTGACTAACACTATACCTTTCTACGAGCAGTACTTC; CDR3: CASSLTNTIPFYEQYF
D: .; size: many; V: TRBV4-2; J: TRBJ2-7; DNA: TGTGCCAGCAGCCGGACTGTCCACGAGCAGTACTTC; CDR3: CASSRTVHEQYF
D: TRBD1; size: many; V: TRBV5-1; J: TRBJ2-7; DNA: TGCGCCAGCAGCCCGGGACAGGATAAACATCTTCGCTACGAGCAGTACTTC; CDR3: CASSPGQDKHLRYEQYF
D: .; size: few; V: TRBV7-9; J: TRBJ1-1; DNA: TGTGCCAGCAGCCCATGGCAGGGGAGTAACACTGAAGCTTTCTTT; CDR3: CASSPWQGSNTEAFF
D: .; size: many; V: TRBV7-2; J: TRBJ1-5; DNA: TGTGCCAGCAGCTTAGTTTCACAGTCCGGACAGCCCCAGCATTTT; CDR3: CASSLVSQSGQPQHF
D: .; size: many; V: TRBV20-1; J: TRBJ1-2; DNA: TGCAGTGCTAGTTCAGGTTTTGGCTACACCTTC; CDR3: CSASSGFGYTF
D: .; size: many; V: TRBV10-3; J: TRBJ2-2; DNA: TGTGCCATCAGCAGGGACCCGAACACCGGGGAGCTGTTTTTT; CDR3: CAISRDPNTGELFF
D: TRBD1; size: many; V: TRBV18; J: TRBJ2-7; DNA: TGTGCCAGCTCACCAGCCGGGACAGCCTACGAGCAGTACTTC; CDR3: CASSPAGTAYEQYF
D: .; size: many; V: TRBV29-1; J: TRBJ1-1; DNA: TGCAGCGTTGAACGGACCCCGGGTACGACTTTCTTT; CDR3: CSVERTPGTTFF
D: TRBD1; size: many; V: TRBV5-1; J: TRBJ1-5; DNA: TGCGCCAGCAGCTCCTCCGTAGGACAGGGGGGGTACAAGCATTTT; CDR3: CASSSSVGQGGYKHF
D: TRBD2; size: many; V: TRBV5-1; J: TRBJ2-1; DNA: TGCGCCAGCAGCTTTGGCCTAGCGGATTACAATGAGCAGTTCTTC; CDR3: CASSFGLADYNEQFF
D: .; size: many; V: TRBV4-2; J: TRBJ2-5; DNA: TGTGCCAGCAGCCAAGAGCGGGGTGGGGAGACCCAGTACTTC; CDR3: CASSQERGGETQYF
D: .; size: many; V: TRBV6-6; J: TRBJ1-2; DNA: TGTGCCAGCAGTTACTCGGAATGGGGCTACACCTTC; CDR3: CASSYSEWGYTF
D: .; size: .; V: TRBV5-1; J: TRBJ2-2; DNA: TGCGCCAGCAGCTTGGCCGGACGTACGAACACCGGGGAGCTGTTTTTT; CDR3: CASSLAGRTNTGELFF
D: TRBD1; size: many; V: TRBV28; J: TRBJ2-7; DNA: TGTGCCAGCGGTCAGGGGGCCTACGAGCAGTACTTC; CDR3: CASGQGAYEQYF
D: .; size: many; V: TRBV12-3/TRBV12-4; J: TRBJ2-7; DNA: TGTGCCAGCAGTTACGGGACACCTACCTACGAGCAGTACTTC; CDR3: CASSYGTPTYEQYF
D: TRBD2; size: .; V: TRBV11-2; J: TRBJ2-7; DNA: TGTGCCAGCAGCCCCGGGGGAGCGGGGTACGAGCAGTACTTC; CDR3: CASSPGGAGYEQYF
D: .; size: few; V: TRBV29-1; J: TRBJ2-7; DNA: TGCAGCGTTGGTGACCTTTCCTACGAGCAGTACTTC; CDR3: CSVGDLSYEQYF